This T cell receptor beta chain stems from a study of regulatory T cells in long-lasting Graves disease. Study in general: Graves' disease counted as persistent after over 5 years of antithyroid drugs with positive TSH receptor antibodies. Study-wide results and limits: Between persistent patients, around 2,900 public clonotypes were shared, exceeding the roughly 920 shared between new patients. TRBV28, TRBJ1-2 and TRBJ2-5 were favored in persistent disease. With a small sample size, accuracy may have been reduced.

The time point is: persistent/refractory GD, antithyroid drugs over 5 years with positive TRAb. The authors made the TCR library using RNA they extracted from PBMCs. In building TCR beta libraries, iRepertoire HTBI primers were used together with Arm-PCR of CDR3 regions. MiXCR was run by TCRdb on the multiplex PCR reads, yielding one entry per CDR3 protein. The data contain over 650,000 distinct CDR3 sequences, approximately 31% of them singletons. With respect to this clonotype: What it recognizes is unknown.

CDR3 length: 14 residues. V lost 5 bases to trimming and J lost 2 bases, with 10 bases between them. CDR1 and CDR2 from the germline V gene are MNHEY and SMNVEV (reference sequence). Here the sequenced sample was peripheral blood mononuclear cells (PBMCs), taken when the disease was refractory, from a patient treated with antithyroid drugs. This receptor was obtained from a female donor with Graves disease. The chain joins TRBV27 to TRBJ1-5; a possible D gene is TRBD1 (5 bases). The CDR3 DNA reads TGTGCCAGCAGTCTCAGGGTTGGCAATCAGCCCCAGCATTTT. As protein: CASSLRVGNQPQHF.